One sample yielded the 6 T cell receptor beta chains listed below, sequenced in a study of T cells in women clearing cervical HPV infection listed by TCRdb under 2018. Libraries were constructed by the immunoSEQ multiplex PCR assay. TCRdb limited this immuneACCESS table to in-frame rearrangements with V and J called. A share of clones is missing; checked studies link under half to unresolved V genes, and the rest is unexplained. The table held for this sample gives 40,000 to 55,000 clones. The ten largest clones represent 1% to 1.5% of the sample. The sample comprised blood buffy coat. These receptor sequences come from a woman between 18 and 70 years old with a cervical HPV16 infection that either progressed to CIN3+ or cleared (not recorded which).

The CDR3: CARAFVRVNTEAFF. The sequenced CDR3 bases are TGTGCCAGAGCGTTTGTCAGAGTGAACACTGAA. The chain carries TRBV2 and TRBJ1-1, with D uncertain. The read halts 3 residues ahead of the CDR3 end, with the missing end drawn from the germline J gene. CDR1 is SNHLY and CDR2 is FYNNEI in the germline V gene. CDR3 length: 14 residues. Trimming removed 9 bases at V and 0 bases at J, with 14 bases between.

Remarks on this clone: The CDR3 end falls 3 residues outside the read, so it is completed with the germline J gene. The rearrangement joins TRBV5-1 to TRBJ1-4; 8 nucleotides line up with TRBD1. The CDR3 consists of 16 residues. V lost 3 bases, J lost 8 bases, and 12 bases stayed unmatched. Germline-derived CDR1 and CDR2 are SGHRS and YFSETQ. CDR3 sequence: CASSWNTGGFREKLFF. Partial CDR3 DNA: TGCGCCAGCAGCTGGAATACAGGGGGGTTTAGGGAAAAA. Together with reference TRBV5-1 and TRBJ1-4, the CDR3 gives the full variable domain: KAGVTQTPRYLIKTRGQQVTLSCSPISGHRSVSWYQQTPGQGLQFLFEYFSETQRNKGNFPGRFSGRQFSNSRSEMNVSTLELGDSALYLCASSWNTGGFREKLFFGSGTQLSVL.

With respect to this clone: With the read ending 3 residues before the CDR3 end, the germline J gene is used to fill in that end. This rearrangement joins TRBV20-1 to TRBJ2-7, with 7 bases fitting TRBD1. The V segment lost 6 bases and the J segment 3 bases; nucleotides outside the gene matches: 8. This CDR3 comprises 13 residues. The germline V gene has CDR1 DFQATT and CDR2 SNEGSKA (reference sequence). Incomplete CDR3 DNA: TGCAGTGCCCCCATGACAGGGAGCTACGAG. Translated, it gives CSAPMTGSYE. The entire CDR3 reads CSAPMTGSYEQYF.

This chain's CDR3 is CASSLLEGRENSPLHF. CDR3 DNA (partial): TGTGCCAGCTCACTACTCGAGGGCAGGGAAAATTCACCC. This rearrangement joins TRBV18 to TRBJ1-6; D is possibly TRBD1 (5 bases). Read coverage stops 3 residues before the CDR3 terminus; the germline J gene supplies the remainder. Deletions cut 4 bases from V and 7 bases from J, with 17 bases between. The CDR3 loop spans 16 amino acids. Germline V gene data show CDR1 as KGHSH and CDR2 as LQKENI.

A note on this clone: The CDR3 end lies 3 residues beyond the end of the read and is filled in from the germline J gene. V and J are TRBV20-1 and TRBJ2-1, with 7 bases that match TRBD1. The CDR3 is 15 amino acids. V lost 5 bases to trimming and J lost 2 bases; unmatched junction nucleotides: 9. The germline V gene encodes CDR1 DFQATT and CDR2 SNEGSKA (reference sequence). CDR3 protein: CSAYDRQGAYNEQFF. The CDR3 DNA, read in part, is TGCAGTGCTTACGATCGCCAGGGGGCCTACAATGAG.

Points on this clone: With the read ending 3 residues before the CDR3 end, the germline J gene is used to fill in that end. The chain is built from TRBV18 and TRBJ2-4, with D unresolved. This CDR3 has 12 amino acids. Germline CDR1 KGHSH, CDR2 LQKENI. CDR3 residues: CASSPLVEGQYF. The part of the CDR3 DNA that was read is TGTGCCAGCTCACCTCTAGTAGAAGGT.